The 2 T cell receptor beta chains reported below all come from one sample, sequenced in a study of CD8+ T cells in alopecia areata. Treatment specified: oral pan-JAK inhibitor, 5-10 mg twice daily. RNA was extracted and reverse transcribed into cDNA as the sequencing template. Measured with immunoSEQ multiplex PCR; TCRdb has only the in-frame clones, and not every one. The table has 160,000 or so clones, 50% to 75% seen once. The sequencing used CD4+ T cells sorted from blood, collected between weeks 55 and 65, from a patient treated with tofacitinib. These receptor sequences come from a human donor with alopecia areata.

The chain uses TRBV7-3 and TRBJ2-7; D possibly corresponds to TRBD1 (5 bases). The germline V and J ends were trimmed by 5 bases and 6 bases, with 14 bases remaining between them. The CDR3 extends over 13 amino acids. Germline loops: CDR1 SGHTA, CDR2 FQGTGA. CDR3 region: CASSKDTVGEQYF. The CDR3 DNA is TGTGCCAGCAGCAAGGACACGGTGGGCGAGCAGTACTTC.

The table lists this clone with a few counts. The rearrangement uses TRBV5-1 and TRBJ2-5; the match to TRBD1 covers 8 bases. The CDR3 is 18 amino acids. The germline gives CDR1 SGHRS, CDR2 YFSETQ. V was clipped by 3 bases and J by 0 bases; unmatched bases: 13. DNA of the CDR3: TGCGCCAGCAGCTACCTCGACAGGGGCGGACCTTACCAAGAGACCCAGTACTTC. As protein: CASSYLDRGGPYQETQYF.